This T cell receptor (beta chain) was documented in a study of T cells after yellow fever vaccination (dated by TCRdb to about 2019). Regarding the research as a whole: Libraries from fractions with low cell numbers were prepared with the SMART-Seq v4 Ultra Low Input RNA kit. Bulk TCR alpha and beta repertoires were sequenced longitudinally to track T-cell clones before and after primary and booster YFV17D yellow fever vaccination. Two healthy male donors, one aged 18 to 29 and one aged 30 to 40 years, were included in the cohort. Blood was collected at multiple timepoints before and after primary and secondary immunization, and bulk PBMC replicates and cell subsets were isolated. Beyond this particular receptor, the publication reports: Because the study included only a couple of donors, the extent to which the findings can be generalized is limited. Most clones expanded after primary vaccination were re-detected after the booster (around 96% of CD4 and around 88% of CD8), suggesting broad memory maintenance. Compared with the primary T-cell response, the secondary T-cell response was weaker but faster, peaking on day 5 rather than day 15. Computational filtering was needed because FACS-sorted repertoires could contain abundant contaminating clonotypes from the bulk population. A small fraction of clonotypes showed up in both the CD4 and CD8 compartments, probably as a result of convergent recombination.

The table lists this clonotype with a few counts. Its antigen specificity is not known. No much larger clonotype is one base removed from it; base qualities were not supplied. Per the publication, the treatment or condition label means: live attenuated yellow fever vaccine strain. Two biological replicates of bulk PBMCs were collected at each blood-draw timepoint. PBMCs were isolated from peripheral blood using a standard Ficoll-Paque protocol. RNA was extracted with TriZol from bulk PBMCs, CD4 and CD8 fractions, and dextramer-positive and dextramer-negative fractions. Based on the germline V gene (reference sequence), the CDR1 and CDR2 sequences are LGHDT and YNNKEL. V was cut back by 2 bases and J by 2 bases, leaving a gap of 10 bases between them. The cysteine opens and the phenylalanine closes a CDR3 of 14 amino acids. The DNA shown is the 42-base CDR3, in frame from base 1. TCR cDNA was synthesized by 5'RACE template switching, through which a universal primer site and unique molecular identifiers were introduced. Priming of cDNA synthesis was performed from both the TCR alpha and TCR beta constant segments. Library amplification involved two PCR steps, and the second step added sample barcodes and sequencing adapters. Sequencing of libraries was performed on Illumina HiSeq 2500 (2x100 bp) or NovaSeq (2x150 bp). In the paper's pipeline: MIGEC handled demultiplexing of reads and collapsing into UMI consensus sequences, while MiXCR performed V(D)J alignment. Vaccine-responding clonotypes were identified with edgeR using replicate PBMC samples, with FDR below 0.01 and a log2 fold change above 5 up to day 15 being required. Bulk clonotypes were assigned CD4 or CD8 identity according to which sequenced CD4 or CD8 repertoire held them at higher abundance. The public reads were reprocessed in TCRdb via fastp at Q25 and MiXCR, keeping in-frame beta chains. Identical CDR3 proteins give one entry, which carries the most common genes and DNA. TCRdb, not the original authors, processed these V and J calls. This sample comprises hundreds of thousands of distinct CDR3 sequences, around an eighth of them detected only once. 14% to 15% of the sample rests with the top ten.

This material consisted of PBMCs, taken on the day of the yellow fever booster vaccination. The source is a man in his thirties or forties who received the YFV17D yellow fever vaccine. The sequence joins TRBV3-1 to TRBJ2-7; the D gene identity is not certain. The CDR3 has the sequence CASSQIPLTYEQYF. The nucleotide sequence is TGTGCCAGCAGCCAAATACCATTAACCTACGAGCAGTACTTC.